The present entry profiles one T cell receptor beta chain with its context. Its antigen is currently unknown. Template switching was used to attach UMIs, which incorporated a 6-nucleotide sample barcode. Nested PCRs (around 15 and 9 cycles, two total) were applied to TCRalpha and TCRbeta cDNA. TCRdb re-called the 5' RACE reads and catalogs CDR3 proteins one per entry, DNA excluded. The sample has approximately 340,000 distinct CDR3 sequences. The CDR3 spans 15 residues. Germline values: CDR1 MDHEN, CDR2 SYDVKM. This record belongs to a study of monozygotic twins with inflammatory bowel disease. Study conclusions and caveats: On the inverse Simpson index, IBD patients scored lower for TCRbeta diversity than healthy co-twins. Repertoire similarity did not differ between concordant and discordant twins, perhaps due to limited power.

The sequence was collected from a human donor with ulcerative colitis or Crohn's disease, or a healthy co-twin of an affected twin (not recorded which). This sequence joins TRBV28 and TRBJ2-2; TCRdb's D call of TRBD2 is untestable without DNA. The sequenced sample consisted of blood. CDR3: CASHSGRSFPGELFF.